This TCR beta chain was identified in a study of blood T cells in healthy people across ages. As for the study in general: When template switching was applied, about one barcoded beta molecule was captured per two T cells.

Trimming stripped 5 bases from V and 7 bases from J, with 18 bases between. This CDR3 region has 14 residues. Germline loops: CDR1 DFQATT, CDR2 SNEGSKA (reference sequence). A second PCR, run for 7 to 11 cycles, used a sample-barcoded 5' primer plus a J-beta primer mix. Each CDR3 protein is one row after TCRdb ran MiXCR on the 5' RACE reads. The sample holds about 1 million distinct CDR3 sequences, around 43% seen once. Each donor supplied approximately 10 milliliters of peripheral blood. The sequenced sample was blood. The rearrangement links TRBV20-1 to TRBJ2-1; possibly TRBD1 for D (6 bases). This clonotype originated in an older woman in good health. The CDR3, as DNA: TGCAGTGCTGACCCTATGACAGGATCGAATGAGCAGTTCTTC. This sequence encodes CSADPMTGSNEQFF.